Described below is a single TCR beta chain sequence and its context. Its antigen is not identified. The entry originates in a study of shared clonotypes between healthy human individuals. TCRdb's table, derived via immunoSEQ multiplex PCR, lists solely in-frame clones and lacks some. The table has under 300,000 clones, just over 65% seen once; the top ten hold 11%. Trimming left V 0 bases short and J 11 bases short, with 18 bases between. This CDR3 contains 15 residues. Germline values: CDR1 SGHDT, CDR2 YYEEEE. Study-wide results and caveats: Genetic and exposure-history diversity was limited by the small donor number. Inspection by rarefaction showed sorted-subset sequencing to be incomplete despite large depth.

The receptor comes from a young man in good health. This chain connects TRBV5-6 to TRBJ2-1; D uncertain. Specimen: memory CD4+ T cells sorted from blood. Subset given: CD45RA-negative fraction. In DNA form, the CDR3 reads TGTGCCAGCAGCTTGGCCCCTGGAGAATATAGTAAGCAGTTCTTC. Encoded protein: CASSLAPGEYSKQFF.